These 21 T cell receptor beta chains were all obtained from the same sample, sequenced in a study of Graves' ophthalmopathy and Graves' hyperthyroidism. TCR beta CDR3 amplification used RNA transcripts. Following a first-round RT-PCR that used HTBI primers, a second-round multiplex PCR was carried out. TCRdb re-derived calls from the multiplex PCR reads in MiXCR, one entry per CDR3 protein. This repertoire shows under 60,000 distinct CDR3 sequences, less than 65% found once; its top ten account for over 3.5%. Sequenced: peripheral blood. The receptors come from an adult woman with Graves' ophthalmopathy.

A note on this clonotype: This may arise from a read error, as a much more abundant clone is one base away. The chain has TRBV30 and TRBJ2-5, with D possibly matching TRBD1 (5 bases). The CDR3 covers 13 residues. Germline loops: CDR1 GTSNPN, CDR2 SVGIG (reference sequence). Written as DNA, the CDR3 is TGTGCCTGGAGTCGACAGAAACAAGAGACCCAGCACTTC. It codes for CAWSRQKQETQHF.

This clonotype was counted many times. A much larger clone lies a single base off, so this may be a read error. The CDR3 coding sequence is TGTGCCAGCAATAGTCTAGTGGCGACAGATACGCAGTATTTT. Its protein product is CASNSLVATDTQYF. This chain connects TRBV9 to TRBJ2-3, with no clear D. The CDR3 has 14 amino acids. Trimming stripped 6 bases from V and 3 bases from J, with 14 bases between. Germline CDR1 is SGDLS and CDR2 is YYNGEE.

A few counts support this clonotype. This could be a read error, since a much larger clone is one nucleotide away. The genes are TRBV4-3 and TRBJ2-1, with D tentatively TRBD2 (5 bases). The CDR3 runs 16 residues. The germline V and J ends were trimmed by 1 base and 12 bases, with 22 bases remaining between them. Germline assignment: CDR1 LGHNA and CDR2 YSLEER. CDR3 in amino acids: CASSQGSQFRGLGQFF. The CDR3, as DNA: TGCGCCAGCAGCCAAGGAAGCCAGTTTCGGGGTCTTGGGCAGTTCTTC.

In this sample, this clonotype turned up a few times. This chain links TRBV25-1 with TRBJ2-1, with a possible D match to TRBD1 (6 bases). Germline V gives CDR1 MGHDK, CDR2 SYGVNS. V lost 1 base, J lost 8 bases, and 15 bases lay in between. The CDR3 has 15 amino acids. For the CDR3, the DNA is TGTGCCAGCAGTGAATCCGTAGCAGGGGAGCATGAGCAGTTCTTC. Amino acids: CASSESVAGEHEQFF.

The chain is built from TRBV6-4 and TRBJ1-1; 8 bases fit TRBD1. The CDR3 spans 19 residues. V lost 6 bases to trimming and J lost 3 bases; unmatched junction nucleotides: 21. Germline lookup yields CDR1 MRHNA and CDR2 SNTAGT. The CDR3 DNA reads as TGTGCCAGCAGCCCCGGGACAGGCTCATATACAGGGGCGGACACTGAAGCTTTCTTT. Its protein product is CASSPGTGSYTGADTEAFF.

In this sample, this clonotype turned up many times. V gene TRBV3-1 combines with J gene TRBJ1-1; 8 bases are shared with TRBD1. With 7 bases clipped from V and 7 bases from J, the junction kept 11 bases outside the gene matches. This CDR3 spans 14 amino acids. Germline assignment: CDR1 LGHDT and CDR2 YNNKEL (reference sequence). CDR3 in DNA: TGTGCCAGCACTAGTCCCGGGACAGGAGGTGAAGCTTTCTTT. Translation gives CASTSPGTGGEAFF.

This clonotype was detected many times. The rearrangement links TRBV7-3 to TRBJ2-1; 8 bases map to TRBD2. Germline V CDR1 and CDR2: SGHTA, FQGTGA. This CDR3 is built from 15 residues. Trimming removed 5 bases from V and 6 bases from J; junction bases left unmatched: 9. The chain's CDR3 is CASSPHSGTLNEQFF. CDR3 DNA sequence: TGTGCCAGCAGCCCTCATAGCGGGACGCTCAATGAGCAGTTCTTC.

This clonotype was picked up one time. One end of the junction fails to match germline, which may point to a read error. The genes are TRBV12-3 or TRBV12-4 and TRBJ2-1; a weak D match, TRBD2 (5 bases). This CDR3 is 14 amino acids long. In nucleotides, the CDR3 is TGTGCCAGCAGTTTATCGGGAAGGCAGAATGAGCGGTTCTTC. This gives the protein CASSLSGRQNERFF.

Of note for this clonotype: One end of the junction varies from germline; a read error may be responsible. The chain is built from TRBV9 and TRBJ2-2; possible D gene TRBD1, 7 bases. CDR3 size: 16 residues. CDR1 is SGDLS and CDR2 is YYNGEE in the germline V gene. The CDR3 loop reads CASSPQTGRNTGELSF. The DNA of the CDR3 is TGTGCCAGCAGCCCCCAGACAGGGAGGAACACCGGGGAGCTGTCTTTT. Full variable domain (missing parts from reference TRBV9 and TRBJ2-2): DSGVTQTPKHLITATGQRVTLRCSPRSGDLSVYWYQQSLDQGLQFLIQYYNGEERAKGNILERFSAQQFPDLHSELNLSSLELGDSALYFCASSPQTGRNTGELSFGEGSRLTVL.

With regard to this clonotype: The conserved phenylalanine or tryptophan normally closing the CDR3 is absent here, so this likely arose from a read error. The DNA is left out, because the CDR3 cannot be placed on it with certainty; the CDR3 is given as TCRdb lists it. The V gene is TRBV20-1, the J gene TRBJ1-1; the table's D call, TRBD1, has no DNA check behind it. The germline CDR1 and CDR2 sequences are DFQATT and SNEGSKA (reference sequence). From its first to its last residue, the CDR3 has 12 amino acids. This CDR3 is CSASGAWTEAFL.

Many counts were recorded for this clonotype. V gene TRBV6-2 or TRBV6-3 combines with J gene TRBJ2-7; 14 positions agree with TRBD2. The J segment lost 5 bases and the V segment lost 6 bases, leaving 9 bases of the junction unmatched. CDR3 length: 16 amino acids. The germline V gene has CDR1 MNHEY and CDR2 SVGEGT. CDR3 DNA sequence: TGTGCCAGCAGCCCCCAGACTAGCGGGAGGGCCAACGAGCAGTACTTC. As protein: CASSPQTSGRANEQYF.

Turning to this clonotype: A much larger clone is a single base away; this may be a read error. The chain employs TRBV4-2 and TRBJ2-3; no reliable D call. V was pared by 5 bases and J by 4 bases, with 4 bases between. The CDR3 runs 11 residues. CDR1 is LGHNA, CDR2 YNFKEQ, per germline. DNA of the CDR3: TGTGCCAGCAGCGGCGCAGATACGCAGTATTTT. Protein: CASSGADTQYF.

The J gene is TRBJ1-4, the V gene TRBV2; D is unclear. The V gene lost 5 bases and the J gene lost 5 bases, with 9 bases spanning the gap. Germline CDR1 SNHLY, CDR2 FYNNEI. This CDR3 is 13 amino acids long. The chain's CDR3 is CASSLDGNEKLFF. The CDR3 bases are TGTGCCAGCAGTCTTGATGGAAATGAAAAACTGTTTTTT.

This clonotype showed up many times. The chain combines TRBV20-1 with TRBJ2-1; 11 bases map to TRBD1. Germline CDR1 reads DFQATT; CDR2 reads SNEGSKA (reference sequence). The ends lost 5 bases at V and 2 bases at J; junction bases unmatched: 11. CDR3 size: 17 residues. CDR3: CSAPGQGAGVAYNEQFF. The CDR3 nucleotides read TGCAGTGCTCCAGGACAGGGGGCTGGGGTTGCCTACAATGAGCAGTTCTTC.

CDR3 sequence (DNA): TGTGCCAGTAGACCTACTAGCACAGATACGCAGTATTTT. Encoded protein: CASRPTSTDTQYF. The chain uses TRBV19 and TRBJ2-3; D is undetermined. In germline, CDR1 is LNHDA, CDR2 SQIVND (reference sequence). The V and J ends lost 6 bases and 0 bases respectively, with 7 bases between them. The CDR3 is made up of 13 amino acids.

V usage is TRBV2 and J usage is TRBJ2-2; D gene unclear. This CDR3 region has 12 residues. Deletions cut 3 bases from V and 6 bases from J, with 5 bases between. CDR1 is SNHLY and CDR2 is FYNNEI in the germline V gene. The CDR3 DNA reads as TGTGCCAGCAGTGACTTGTCCGGGGAGCTGTTTTTT. Its protein is CASSDLSGELFF.

DNA for the CDR3: TGTGCCAGCAGCCCAGAGACAGGGGACACACCCCTCCACTTT. This sequence encodes CASSPETGDTPLHF. This chain connects TRBV9 to TRBJ1-6, with 8 bases fitting TRBD1. V was pared by 4 bases and J by 11 bases, with 8 bases of the junction left unmatched. The germline V gene has CDR1 SGDLS and CDR2 YYNGEE. This CDR3 spans 14 amino acids. Full variable domain (remainder filled in from reference TRBV9 and TRBJ1-6): DSGVTQTPKHLITATGQRVTLRCSPRSGDLSVYWYQQSLDQGLQFLIQYYNGEERAKGNILERFSAQQFPDLHSELNLSSLELGDSALYFCASSPETGDTPLHFGNGTRLTVT.

This clonotype was seen at least ten times. The chain joins TRBV20-1 to TRBJ2-5, with 10 bases lining up with TRBD2. The germline V gene has CDR1 DFQATT and CDR2 SNEGSKA (reference sequence). The CDR3 totals 14 residues. V gave up 2 bases and J gave up 4 bases; unmatched junction bases: 4. The CDR3: CSARQPSGRETQYF. The CDR3 DNA is TGCAGTGCTAGACAGCCTAGCGGGAGAGAGACCCAGTACTTC.

This clonotype has ten or more counts. CDR3 residues: CASSPGLATDTQYF. CDR3 DNA sequence: TGTGCCAGCAGCCCGGGACTAGCGACAGATACGCAGTATTTT. The chain is built from TRBV19 and TRBJ2-3, with 10 bases fitting TRBD2. The CDR3 sequence is 14 residues long. V shed 9 bases, J shed 3 bases, and the junction held 6 bases outside the gene matches. Germline CDR1 reads LNHDA; CDR2 reads SQIVND (reference sequence).

The chain uses TRBV28 and TRBJ1-1, with 9 bases aligning to TRBD1. The CDR3 sequence is 14 residues long. With V trimmed by 3 bases and J by 5 bases, 4 bases remained unmatched. The V gene's germline CDR1 is MDHEN and CDR2 SYDVKM. CDR3 nucleotide sequence: TGTGCCAGCAGTTTGCCGACAGGGGGGACTGAAGCTTTCTTT. Amino acids: CASSLPTGGTEAFF.

This clonotype was observed at least ten times. J is TRBJ2-2 and V is TRBV4-3; 10 nucleotides agree with TRBD2. CDR1 is LGHNA, CDR2 YSLEER, per germline. J was trimmed by 3 bases and V by 2 bases; bases with no gene match: 9. This CDR3 is 18 amino acids long. The CDR3 here is CASSQSGLAGVDTGELFF. In nucleotides, the CDR3 is TGCGCCAGCAGCCAATCGGGGCTAGCGGGAGTCGACACCGGGGAGCTGTTTTTT.